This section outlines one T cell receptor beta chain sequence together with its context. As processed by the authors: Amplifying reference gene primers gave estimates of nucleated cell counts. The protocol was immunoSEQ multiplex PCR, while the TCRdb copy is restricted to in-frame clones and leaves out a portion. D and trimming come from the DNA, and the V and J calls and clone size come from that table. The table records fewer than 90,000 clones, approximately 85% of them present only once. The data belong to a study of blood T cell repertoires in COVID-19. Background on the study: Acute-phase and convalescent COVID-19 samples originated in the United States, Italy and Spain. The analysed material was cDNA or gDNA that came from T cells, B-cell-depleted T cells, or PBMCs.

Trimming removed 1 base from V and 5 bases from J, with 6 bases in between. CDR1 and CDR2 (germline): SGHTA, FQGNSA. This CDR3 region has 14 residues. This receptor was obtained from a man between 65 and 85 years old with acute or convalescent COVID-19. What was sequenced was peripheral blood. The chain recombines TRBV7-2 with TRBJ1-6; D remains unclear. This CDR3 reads CASSLGQNNSPLHF. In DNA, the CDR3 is TGTGCCAGCAGCTTAGGTCAGAATAATTCACCCCTCCACTTT.